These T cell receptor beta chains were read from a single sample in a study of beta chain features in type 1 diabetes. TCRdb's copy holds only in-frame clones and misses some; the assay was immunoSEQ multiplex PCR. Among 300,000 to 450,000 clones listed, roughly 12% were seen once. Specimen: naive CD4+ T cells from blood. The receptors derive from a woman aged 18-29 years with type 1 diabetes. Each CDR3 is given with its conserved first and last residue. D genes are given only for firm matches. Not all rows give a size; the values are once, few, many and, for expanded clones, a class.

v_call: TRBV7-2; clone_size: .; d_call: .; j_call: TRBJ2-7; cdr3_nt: TGTGCCAGCAGCCCGGTAGGGAGATACGAGCAGTACTTC; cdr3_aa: CASSPVGRYEQYF
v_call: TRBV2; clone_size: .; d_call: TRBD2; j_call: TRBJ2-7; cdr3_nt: TGTGCCAGCAGTGACCGGACTAGCGGAAACTTC; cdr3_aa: CASSDRTSGNF
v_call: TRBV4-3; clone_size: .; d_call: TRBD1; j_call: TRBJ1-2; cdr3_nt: TGCGCCAGCAGCCCCCCTGACAGGGGGTTCGGTTACACCTTC; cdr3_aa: CASSPPDRGFGYTF
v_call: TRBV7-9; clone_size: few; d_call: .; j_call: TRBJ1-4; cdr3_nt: TGTGCCAGCAGCTTGGGCCGACGGCAGGGAGGTGAAAAACTGTTTTTT; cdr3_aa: CASSLGRRQGGEKLFF
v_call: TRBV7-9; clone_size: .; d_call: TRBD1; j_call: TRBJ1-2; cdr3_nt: TGTGCCAGCAGCTCAACAGGGGGCTCTGGCTACACCTTC; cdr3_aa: CASSSTGGSGYTF
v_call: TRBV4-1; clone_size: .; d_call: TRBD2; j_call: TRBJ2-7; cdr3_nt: TGCGCCAGCAGCCAAGCTTCCCCCGGGGAGGGGATGATACACGAGCAGTACTTC; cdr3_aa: CASSQASPGEGMIHEQYF
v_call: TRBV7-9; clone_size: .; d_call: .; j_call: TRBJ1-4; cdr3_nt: TGTGCCAGCAGCTTAGACTTGAATCAGGACAGAGTTTTT; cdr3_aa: CASSLDLNQDRVF
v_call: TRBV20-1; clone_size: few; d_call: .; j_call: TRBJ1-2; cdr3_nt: TGCAGTGCCCCGAGGGGGGGAAGGACCTTC; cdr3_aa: CSAPRGGRTF
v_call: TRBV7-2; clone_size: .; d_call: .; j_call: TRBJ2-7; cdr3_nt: TGTGCCAGCAGCTTCGTACCGTTTGACGGGGGGCCGTACTTC; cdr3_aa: CASSFVPFDGGPYF
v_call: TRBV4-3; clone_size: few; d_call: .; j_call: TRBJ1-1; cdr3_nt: TGCGCCAGCAGCCAAGCGGCGGTGGGCAGGGGTAATCCTGAAGCTTTCTTT; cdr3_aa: CASSQAAVGRGNPEAFF
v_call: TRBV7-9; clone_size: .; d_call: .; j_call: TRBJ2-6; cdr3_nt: TGTGCCAGCAGCCCGGGGGACGGCTCTGGGGCCAACGTCCTGACTTTC; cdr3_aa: CASSPGDGSGANVLTF
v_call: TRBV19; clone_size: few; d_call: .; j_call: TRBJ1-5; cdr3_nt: TGTGCCAGTAGTATCTGGCCTCAGCCCCAGCATTTT; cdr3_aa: CASSIWPQPQHF
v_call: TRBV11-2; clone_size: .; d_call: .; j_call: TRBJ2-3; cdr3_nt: TGTGCCAGCAGCTTAGGCGTTTTTAGCAGGGGAACAGATACGCAGTATTTT; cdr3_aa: CASSLGVFSRGTDTQYF